This T cell receptor beta chain was sequenced during a study of OX40 agonist ivuxolimab in advanced cancers. The assay was immunoSEQ multiplex PCR, and TCRdb's table has in-frame clones only and misses some. The table includes tens of thousands of clones, about nine tenths detected once. The V gene lost 2 bases and the J gene lost 1 base, with 8 bases spanning the gap. From germline, CDR1 is SNHLY and CDR2 FYNNEI. This CDR3 contains 14 residues. The receptor was derived from an adult with an advanced solid tumor such as melanoma, head and neck, liver or kidney cancer. The rearrangement joins TRBV2 to TRBJ1-1, with a weak D call TRBD1 (5 bases). The sequencing used CD4+ or CD8+ T cells sorted from blood, collected in a trial of the OX40 agonist ivuxolimab. CDR3 in DNA: TGTGCCAGCAGTGAATGGCAGGGGAACACTGAAGCTTTCTTT. Residues: CASSEWQGNTEAFF.